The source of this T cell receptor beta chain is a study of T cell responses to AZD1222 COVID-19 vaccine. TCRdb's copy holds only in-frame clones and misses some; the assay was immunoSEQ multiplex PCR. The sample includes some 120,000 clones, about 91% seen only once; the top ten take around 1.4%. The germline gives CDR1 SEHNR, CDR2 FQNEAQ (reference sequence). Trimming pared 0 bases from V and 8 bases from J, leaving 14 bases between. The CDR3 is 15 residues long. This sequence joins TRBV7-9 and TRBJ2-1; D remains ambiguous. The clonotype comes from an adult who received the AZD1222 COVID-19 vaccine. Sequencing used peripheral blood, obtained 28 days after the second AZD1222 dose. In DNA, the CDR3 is TGTGCCAGCAGCTTAGCCCCCTCTAGGTTGGATGAGCAGTTCTTC. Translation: CASSLAPSRLDEQFF. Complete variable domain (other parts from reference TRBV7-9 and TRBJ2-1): DTGVSQNPRHKITKRGQNVTFRCDPISEHNRLYWYRQTLGQGPEFLTYFQNEAQLEKSRLLSDRFSAERPKGSFSTLEIQRTEQGDSAMYLCASSLAPSRLDEQFFGPGTRLTVL.